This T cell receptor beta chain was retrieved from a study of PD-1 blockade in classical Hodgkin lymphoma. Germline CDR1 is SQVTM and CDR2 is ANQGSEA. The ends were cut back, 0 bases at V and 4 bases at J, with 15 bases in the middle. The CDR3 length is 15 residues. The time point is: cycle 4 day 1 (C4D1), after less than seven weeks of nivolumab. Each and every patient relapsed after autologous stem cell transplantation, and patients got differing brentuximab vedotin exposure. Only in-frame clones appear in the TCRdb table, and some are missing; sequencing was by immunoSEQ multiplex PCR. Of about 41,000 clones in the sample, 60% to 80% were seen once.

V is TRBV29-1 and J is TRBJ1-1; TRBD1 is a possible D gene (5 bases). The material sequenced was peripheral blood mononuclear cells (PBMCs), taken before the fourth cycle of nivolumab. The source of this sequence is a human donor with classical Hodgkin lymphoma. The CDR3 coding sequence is TGCAGCGTTGAAGAGAAAAGGGTCGGGGGCACTGAAGCTTTCTTT. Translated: CSVEEKRVGGTEAFF.